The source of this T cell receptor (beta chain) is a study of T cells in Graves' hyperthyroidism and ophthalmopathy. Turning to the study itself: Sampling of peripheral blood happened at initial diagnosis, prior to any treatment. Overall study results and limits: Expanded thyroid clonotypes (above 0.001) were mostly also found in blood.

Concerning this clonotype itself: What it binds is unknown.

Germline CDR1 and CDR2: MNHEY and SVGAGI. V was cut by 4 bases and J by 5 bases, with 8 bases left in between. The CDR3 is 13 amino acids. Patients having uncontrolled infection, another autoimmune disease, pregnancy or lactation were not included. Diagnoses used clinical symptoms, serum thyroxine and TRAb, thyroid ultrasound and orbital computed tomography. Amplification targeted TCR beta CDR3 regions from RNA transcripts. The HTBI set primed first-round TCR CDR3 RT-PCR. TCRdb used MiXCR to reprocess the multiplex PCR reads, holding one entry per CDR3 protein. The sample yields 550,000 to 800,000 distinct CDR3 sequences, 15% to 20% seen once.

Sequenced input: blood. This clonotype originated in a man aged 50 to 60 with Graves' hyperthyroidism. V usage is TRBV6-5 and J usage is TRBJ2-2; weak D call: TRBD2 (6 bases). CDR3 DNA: TGTGCCAGCAGTTGGACTACAACCGGGGAGCTGTTTTTT. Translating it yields CASSWTTTGELFF.